The table lists the clone carrying this T cell receptor (beta chain) with many counts. This record belongs to a study of identical twins. Germline V gives CDR1 SGHTA, CDR2 FQGNSA. This CDR3 spans 14 amino acids. V was shortened by 5 bases and J by 6 bases, with 13 bases between the two germline ends. TCRdb itself ran the 5' RACE reads through MiXCR, one entry per CDR3 protein. The top ten hold 0.75% to 1% of the sample, which has about 700,000 distinct CDR3 sequences, under 9% seen once. These records were also assigned to another study, of yellow fever vaccine responses in identical twins. This second report adds: Twins showed a vaccine T cell response that reportedly seemed partly convergent, partly personalized.

The material sequenced was PBMCs. This chain connects TRBV7-2 to TRBJ2-2; D call uncertain. This TCR derives from a woman under 30 in good health. The CDR3 loop is CASSRTLWAGELFF. The CDR3 DNA follows: TGTGCCAGCAGCCGGACCCTCTGGGCCGGGGAGCTGTTTTTT.